The 20 T cell receptor beta chains below all came from one sample that was sequenced in a study of cytomegalovirus exposure and HLA in healthy donors. Researchers ran the PCR with 60 Vbeta and 13 Jbeta primers. Libraries were prepared by immunoSEQ multiplex PCR; TCRdb keeps only in-frame clonotypes and omits some of them. Of 200,000 to 250,000 clones listed, roughly 84% are singletons. Sequencing input: PBMCs. Every receptor here comes from a middle-aged man in good health and CMV-seronegative.

The chain has TRBV25-1 and TRBJ2-5; a weak D match, TRBD2 (5 bases). CDR1 MGHDK and CDR2 SYGVNS come from the germline V gene. The V and J ends lost 4 bases and 5 bases respectively, with 11 bases between them. The CDR3 is made up of 13 amino acids. CDR3 nucleotides: TGTGCCAGCAGTGTCGGCTCGGGGGAGACCCAGTACTTC. Translated: CASSVGSGETQYF.

In DNA form, the CDR3 reads TGCAGCGTGATTCCGCGACTGGGAGAAGGTGCCTACGAGCAGTACTTC. This translates into CSVIPRLGEGAYEQYF. The chain is built from TRBV29-1 and TRBJ2-7; TRBD2 might be the D (5 bases). The CDR3 is 16 residues long. CDR1 and CDR2 (germline): SQVTM, ANQGSEA. Deletions cut 6 bases from V and 2 bases from J, with 23 bases between.

CDR3 DNA sequence: TGTGCCAGCAGTACTTCCGGGACAGGGAACTACGAGCAGTACTTC. Translated: CASSTSGTGNYEQYF. The V call is TRBV28, the J call TRBJ2-7, with 9 bases matching TRBD1. J lost 3 bases, V lost 5 bases, and 8 bases had no gene match. Germline V gene sequence: CDR1 MDHEN, CDR2 SYDVKM. The CDR3 consists of 15 residues.

The chain recombines TRBV18 with TRBJ2-5; 7 bases are a match to TRBD2. Matching the DNA end better, TRBJ2-7 makes the J call doubtful. CDR1 KGHSH and CDR2 LQKENI come from the germline V gene. The CDR3 is made up of 15 amino acids. The CDR3 loop reads CASSPGGTKDYEQYF. In DNA form, the CDR3 reads TGTGCCAGCTCTCCCGGTGGGACTAAAGACTACGAGCAGTACTTC.

The V and J genes are TRBV18 and TRBJ1-5; 9 bases line up with TRBD1. CDR1 and CDR2 (germline): KGHSH, LQKENI. V trimming: 4 bases; J trimming: 0 bases; junction bases outside the gene matches: 4. This CDR3 region has 16 residues. The DNA for the CDR3 is TGTGCCAGCTCACGGGGACAGGGCGATAGCAATCAGCCCCAGCATTTT. This codes for CASSRGQGDSNQPQHF.

V is TRBV5-1 and J is TRBJ2-7; TRBD1 matches at 9 bases. The CDR3 covers 15 residues. V dropped 4 bases and J dropped 5; count of bases not matched to a gene: 10. Germline V gives CDR1 SGHRS, CDR2 YFSETQ. CDR3 protein: CASSPTGTGLNEQYF. CDR3 DNA: TGCGCCAGCAGCCCCACGGGGACAGGGCTGAACGAGCAGTACTTC.

The genes are TRBV28 and TRBJ2-7, with D perhaps matching TRBD2 (5 bases). The CDR3 totals 15 residues. Trimming took 7 bases from V and 4 from J, leaving 20 bases between them. Germline-derived CDR1 and CDR2 are MDHEN and SYDVKM. This CDR3 reads CASNTPRGPRYEQYF. CDR3 sequence (DNA): TGTGCCAGCAACACGCCTCGGGGTCCTCGGTACGAGCAGTACTTC.

This clone came up a few times. The chain recombines TRBV11-2 with TRBJ2-7; 8 positions match TRBD2. Germline values: CDR1 SGHAT, CDR2 FQNNGV. The CDR3 is 15 residues long. J was trimmed by 5 bases and V by 3 bases; bases with no gene match: 9. The CDR3 DNA reads TGTGCCAGCAGCTTTCGACGGAGCGGGAGTGACGAGCAGTACTTC. Translation gives CASSFRRSGSDEQYF. Variable domain in full (rest from reference TRBV11-2 and TRBJ2-7): EAGVAQSPRYKIIEKRQSVAFWCNPISGHATLYWYQQILGQGPKLLIQFQNNGVVDDSQLPKDRFSAERLKGVDSTLKIQPAKLEDSAVYLCASSFRRSGSDEQYFGPGTRLTVT.

This chain uses TRBV7-9 with TRBJ2-2, with 7 bases aligning to TRBD2. In germline, CDR1 is SEHNR, CDR2 FQNEAQ (reference sequence). Germline trimming cut 5 bases from V and 4 bases from J; bases unmatched to any gene: 19. This CDR3 has 19 amino acids. CDR3 loop: CASSAFTGRKGGSTGELFF. The CDR3 DNA follows: TGTGCCAGCAGCGCTTTTACGGGGAGGAAGGGCGGGAGCACCGGGGAGCTGTTTTTT.

This clone was seen a few times. The chain couples TRBV6-5 to TRBJ2-7; TRBD1 aligns across 8 bases. The V and J ends lost 6 bases and 6 bases, in that order; junction bases with no gene match: 13. Germline V gene sequence: CDR1 MNHEY, CDR2 SVGAGI. The CDR3 has 15 residues. The CDR3 region is CASSLIGQGVGEQYF. CDR3 DNA: TGTGCCAGCAGCCTGATCGGACAGGGTGTGGGCGAGCAGTACTTC.

The chain recombines TRBV11-2 with TRBJ2-7; 9 bases fit TRBD2. The CDR3 has 12 residues. Trimming took 5 bases from V and 12 from J; bases not matched to a gene: 8. Germline V gives CDR1 SGHAT, CDR2 FQNNGV. CDR3 sequence: CASSPLAGKGYF. The DNA for the CDR3 is TGTGCCAGCAGCCCCCTAGCGGGGAAGGGGTACTTC. Using reference TRBV11-2 and TRBJ2-7 for the parts outside the CDR3, the full variable domain is EAGVAQSPRYKIIEKRQSVAFWCNPISGHATLYWYQQILGQGPKLLIQFQNNGVVDDSQLPKDRFSAERLKGVDSTLKIQPAKLEDSAVYLCASSPLAGKGYFGPGTRLTVT.

V is TRBV6-5 and J is TRBJ1-6; the D is unclear. Germline V gives CDR1 MNHEY, CDR2 SVGAGI. The length of the CDR3 is 16 residues. V was cut by 2 bases and J by 2 bases, with 10 bases left in between. The CDR3 reads CASSYAQRTYNSPLHF. CDR3 DNA sequence: TGTGCCAGCAGTTACGCACAGAGAACCTATAATTCACCCCTCCACTTT.

The rearrangement uses TRBV14 and TRBJ2-1; the D is unclear. Germline CDR1 reads SGHDN; CDR2 reads FVKESK. Trimming removed 1 base at V and 4 bases at J, with 5 bases between. The CDR3 runs 13 residues. CDR3 DNA: TGTGCCAGCAGCCAAGGGCCTTACAATGAGCAGTTCTTC. Encoded protein: CASSQGPYNEQFF.

This sequence joins TRBV7-3 and TRBJ2-5, with 8 bases fitting TRBD2. Matching the DNA end better, TRBJ2-7 makes the J call doubtful. CDR3 length equals 16 residues. Germline values: CDR1 SGHTA, CDR2 FQGTGA. This chain's CDR3 is CASSLTPLAASYEQYF. CDR3 in DNA: TGTGCCAGCAGCTTAACCCCACTAGCGGCATCCTACGAGCAGTACTTC.

The chain combines TRBV4-2 with TRBJ1-4; 8 bases line up with TRBD1. Germline V gives CDR1 LGHNA, CDR2 YNFKEQ. J was trimmed by 2 bases and V by 6 bases; bases with no gene match: 2. The CDR3 has 14 amino acids. The CDR3 is CASSRTGTNEKLFF. DNA of the CDR3: TGTGCCAGCAGTCGGACAGGGACTAATGAAAAACTGTTTTTT.

This clone is a singleton in its sample. V is TRBV6-6 and J is TRBJ2-5; possible D gene TRBD1, 6 bases. V was pared by 9 bases and J by 10 bases, with 24 bases between. This CDR3 has 14 amino acids. CDR1 and CDR2 (germline): MNHNY, SVGAGI (reference sequence). CDR3 coding DNA: TGTGCCAGTGGGGGCAGGACCCAGGAGTTGGGCCAGTACTTC. Protein sequence: CASGGRTQELGQYF.

V usage is TRBV5-5 and J usage is TRBJ2-5; D remains ambiguous. In germline, CDR1 is SGHKS, CDR2 YYEKEE (reference sequence). The V and J ends lost 1 base and 2 bases respectively, with 12 bases between them. The CDR3 runs to 15 residues. The CDR3 sequence: CASSLKTGRQETQYF. In DNA form, the CDR3 reads TGTGCCAGCAGCTTGAAAACGGGTCGGCAAGAGACCCAGTACTTC.

This clone came up a few times. V is TRBV28 and J is TRBJ1-1; D not resolved. This CDR3 comprises 15 residues. V was trimmed by 1 base and J by 4 bases, leaving 13 bases between them. Germline V gene sequence: CDR1 MDHEN, CDR2 SYDVKM. DNA for the CDR3: TGTGCCAGCAGTTTATACGGCCCGGCGGGCACTGAAGCTTTCTTT. Amino acids: CASSLYGPAGTEAFF.

The gene calls are TRBV10-3 and TRBJ1-5; 9 bases are shared with TRBD1. This CDR3 comprises 15 residues. Trimming cost V 4 bases and J 7 bases; bases outside gene matches: 8. From germline, CDR1 is ENHRY and CDR2 SYGVKD. The chain's CDR3 is CAISGGQGGPQPQHF. The CDR3 DNA follows: TGTGCCATCAGTGGGGGACAGGGAGGTCCCCAGCCCCAGCATTTT.

The V call is TRBV6-5, the J call TRBJ1-1, with 9 bases fitting TRBD1. Germline V gene lookup returns CDR1 MNHEY and CDR2 SVGAGI. V shed 4 bases and J 1 base; nucleotides not matched to a gene: 4. This CDR3 has 15 residues. CDR3 coding DNA: TGTGCCAGCAGTTTGACAGGGGGAAGGAACACTGAAGCTTTCTTT. Amino acids: CASSLTGGRNTEAFF.